The rows below give T cell receptor beta chains drawn from one sample of a study of T-cell memory formation after mild COVID-19. Each CDR3 protein is one row after TCRdb ran MiXCR on the 5' RACE reads. The table records around 250,000 distinct CDR3 sequences, roughly 16% of them present only once. Sequencing was done on a sample of PBMCs or a T cell subset sorted from them (not recorded which). Receptor source: a young man who had mild COVID-19 (a few samples of this study predate the infection). Cell type and time point are not known. Both conserved end residues are part of each CDR3. D genes are given only for firm matches. Rows give clone size only sometimes, using once, few, many, or a class for an expanded clone.

V gene,J gene,clone size,D gene,CDR3 DNA,CDR3 protein
TRBV6-1,TRBJ2-7,few,.,TGTGCCAGCAGTGAATATTGGGGGCCGCCCTACGAGCAGTACTTC,CASSEYWGPPYEQYF
TRBV27,TRBJ1-2,.,.,TGTTCACACCCCGGACGCGGTCGCGTTGGCTACACCTTC,CSHPGRGRVGYTF
TRBV4-1,TRBJ1-2,few,TRBD1,TGCGCCAGCAGCCACGGGCTTAGGACAGGGGATCGTGGCTACACCTTC,CASSHGLRTGDRGYTF
TRBV20-1,TRBJ1-1,many,TRBD1,TGCAGTGCTCCCAGGACAGGGGGCTACACTGAAGCTTTCTTT,CSAPRTGGYTEAFF
TRBV11-2,TRBJ2-1,few,TRBD2,TGTGCCAGTGGACTAGTTCACAATGAGCAGTTCTTC,CASGLVHNEQFF
TRBV20-1,TRBJ1-5,few,.,TGCAGGCCGCGTTTTATGCCCCAGCATTTT,CRPRFMPQHF
TRBV7-7,TRBJ2-3,.,TRBD2,TGTGCTAGCAGCTTGGGACTAGCGGGAGCCACAGATACGCAGTATTTT,CASSLGLAGATDTQYF
TRBV5-1,TRBJ2-1,many,TRBD1,TGCGCCAGCAGCTTGGAGGGGGCCCCCGATGAGCAGTTCTTC,CASSLEGAPDEQFF
TRBV4-3,TRBJ2-6,many,.,TGCGCCAGCAGCCAAGAGAGTAGCTCTGGGGCCAACGTCCTGACTTTC,CASSQESSSGANVLTF
TRBV2,TRBJ1-4,.,TRBD1,TGTGCCAGCAGTGACTCGGGACAGAGGCATGAAAAACTGTTTTTT,CASSDSGQRHEKLFF
TRBV7-9,TRBJ2-1,.,TRBD2,TGTGCCAGCAGCCGCCCGGGACTAACCAATGAGCAGTTCTTC,CASSRPGLTNEQFF
TRBV12-3/TRBV12-4,TRBJ2-7,.,.,TGTGCCAGCAGTTTATTTCAGGGAAAGGTCTACGAGCAGTACTTC,CASSLFQGKVYEQYF
TRBV5-1,TRBJ2-3,.,.,TGCGCCAGCAGCTGGGACGGAAATACGCAGTATTTT,CASSWDGNTQYF
TRBV7-9,TRBJ1-1,.,.,TGTGCCAGCCGGACCGACGGTGAAGCTTTCTTT,CASRTDGEAFF
TRBV29-1,TRBJ1-1,.,.,TGCAGCGTCCGCAGTAATAAGATGAACACTGAAGCTTTCTTT,CSVRSNKMNTEAFF
TRBV10-3,TRBJ2-5,few,.,TGTGCCACCCACGTTTCGCGCCAAGAGACCCAGTACTTC,CATHVSRQETQYF